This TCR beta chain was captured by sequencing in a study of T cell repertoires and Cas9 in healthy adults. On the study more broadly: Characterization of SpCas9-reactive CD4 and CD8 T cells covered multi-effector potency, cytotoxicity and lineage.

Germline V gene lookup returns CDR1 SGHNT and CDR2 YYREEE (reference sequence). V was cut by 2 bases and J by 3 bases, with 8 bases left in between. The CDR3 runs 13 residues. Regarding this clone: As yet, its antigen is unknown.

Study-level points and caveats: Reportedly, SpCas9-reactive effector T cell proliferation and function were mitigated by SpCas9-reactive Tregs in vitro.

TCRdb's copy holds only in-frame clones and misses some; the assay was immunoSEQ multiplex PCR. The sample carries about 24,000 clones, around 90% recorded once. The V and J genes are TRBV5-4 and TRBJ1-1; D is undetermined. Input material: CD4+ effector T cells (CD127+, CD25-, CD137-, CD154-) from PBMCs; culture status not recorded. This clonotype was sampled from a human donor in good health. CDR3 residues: CASSFKADTEAFF. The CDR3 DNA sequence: TGTGCCAGCAGCTTTAAGGCGGACACTGAAGCTTTCTTT.